The entry below gives a single T cell receptor beta chain sequence along with its context. The sample is drawn from a study of blood T cell repertoires in COVID-19. J lost 8 bases, V lost 5 bases, and 10 bases had no gene match. This CDR3 is built from 15 residues. In germline, CDR1 is LNHDA, CDR2 SQIVND (reference sequence). TCRdb keeps only in-frame clones here, not all; method: immunoSEQ multiplex PCR. The sample gives roughly 210,000 clones, around four fifths of which show up once; over 9.5% is in the top ten. The TCR sequence derives from a woman aged 80 or over with COVID-19, enrolled during active disease. The sequenced sample consisted of peripheral blood. V gene TRBV19 combines with J gene TRBJ1-2, with TRBD1 identical over 11 bases. CDR3 sequence reads: CASSHPGQGVWGYTF. The CDR3 DNA reads as TGTGCCAGTAGTCATCCGGGACAGGGGGTATGGGGCTACACCTTC.